This TCR beta chain was profiled in a study of blood T cell repertoires in COVID-19. Across the study: Whether acute or convalescent, the COVID-19 samples came from the United States, Italy and Spain.

Germline CDR1 is SGHRS and CDR2 is YFSETQ. There are 13 residues in the CDR3. V shed 4 bases and J shed 0 bases, with 5 bases lying between them. The repertoire was sequenced with immunoSEQ multiplex PCR; TCRdb's copy has only in-frame clones and lacks some. The table has about 100,000 clones, roughly 82% seen once; the top ten hold 4.5% to 5.5%. The sequencing input was peripheral blood. This sequence joins TRBV5-1 and TRBJ2-1; D gene ambiguous. The source is a man between 60 and 75 years old with acute or convalescent COVID-19. The chain's CDR3 is CASSPSSYNEQFF. The CDR3 nucleotides read TGCGCCAGCAGCCCGAGCTCCTACAATGAGCAGTTCTTC.